This TCR beta chain was profiled in a study of blood T cell repertoires in COVID-19. About the study: Sample material is recorded as cDNA or gDNA derived from T cells, B-cell-depleted T cells, or PBMCs.

This clone has only a few counts. Authors' analysis steps: How many nucleated cells were present was estimated from reference gene primer amplification. Measured with immunoSEQ multiplex PCR; TCRdb has only the in-frame clones, and not every one. V and J calls and clone size come straight from that table; D and trimming were deduced from the DNA. The sample contains under 250,000 clones, 81% of which appear only once. Per the germline V gene, CDR1 is SGHTA and CDR2 is FQGNSA. The CDR3 totals 16 residues. V lost 1 base and J lost 0, with 10 bases in between. Material for sequencing was PBMCs or T cells enriched from blood (not recorded which). The chain joins TRBV7-2 to TRBJ1-3; no firm D call. The sequence was obtained from a woman between 45 and 65 years old with acute COVID-19. CDR3 protein: CASSLGAGSSGNTIYF. CDR3 in DNA: TGTGCCAGCAGCTTAGGGGCCGGCAGCTCTGGAAACACCATATATTTT.